Sequencing of this T cell receptor (beta chain) was carried out in a study of blood T cell repertoires in COVID-19. Study at large: COVID-19 samples collected from the United States, Italy and Spain covered acute and convalescent phases. T cells, B-cell-depleted T cells, or PBMCs provided the cDNA or gDNA that served as material.

Original analysis: Researchers report that nucleated cell counts were estimated from reference gene primer amplification. TCRdb's table, derived via immunoSEQ multiplex PCR, lists solely in-frame clones and lacks some. The V and J calls and clone size are taken from that table; D and trimming were inferred from the DNA. This repertoire shows around 260,000 clones, around 87% found once; its top ten account for under 2.5%. Germline-derived CDR1 and CDR2 are LNHDA and SQIVND (reference sequence). V lost 9 bases, J lost 2 bases, and 14 bases lay in between. The CDR3 spans 13 residues. The receptor was derived from a woman aged 45-59 years with acute or convalescent COVID-19. Sequencing used peripheral blood. The genes are TRBV19 and TRBJ2-7; D possibly corresponds to TRBD2 (7 bases). CDR3 protein: CASQRGGTYEQYF. The CDR3 bases are TGTGCCAGCCAAAGGGGGGGGACCTACGAGCAGTACTTC.